This T cell receptor (beta chain) was identified during a study of cytomegalovirus exposure and HLA in healthy donors. Germline CDR1 SNHLY, CDR2 FYNNEI. This CDR3 is 13 amino acids long. As for this clone: Its antigen is not identified. An end of the junction differs from the germline gene, which may be a read error.

A multiplex PCR was run with 60 Vbeta primers and 13 Jbeta primers. The method was immunoSEQ multiplex PCR; TCRdb's version includes in-frame clones alone and lacks a portion of them. The top ten hold 2% to 2.5% of the sample, which has around 190,000 clones, 60% to 80% seen once. Study observations and caveats: When presence/absence was analysed, sequencing depth was taken to be roughly uniform across donors. Further analysis was carried out later, and it showed several of the most significant clusters appearing linked to common viral pathogens.

The sequencing sample was made of PBMCs. This sequence joins TRBV2 and TRBJ2-5, with D perhaps TRBD2 (6 bases). The end of the DNA fits TRBJ2-7 better, so the J call may be wrong. This TCR derives from a man in his 60s in good health and CMV-seronegative. CDR3: CAGSITGVYEQYF. The CDR3 nucleotides read TGTGCCGGCAGTATAACGGGGGTGTACGAGCAGTACTTC.